The clone carrying this TCR beta chain was counted only a few times. These data are taken from a study of early T cells in non-severe SARS-CoV-2 infection. TCRdb analysed the 5' RACE reads with MiXCR anew, one entry per CDR3 protein. The repertoire holds approximately 84,000 distinct CDR3 sequences, with 14% to 15% as singletons. Material for sequencing was whole blood. The TCR was taken from an adult who was a healthcare worker with PCR-confirmed SARS-CoV-2 infection or an uninfected control (not recorded which).

The CDR3 sequence: CSDTRDMNTEAFF. DNA of the CDR3: TGCAGCGATACCAGGGACATGAACACTGAAGCTTTCTTT. V gene TRBV29-1 combines with J gene TRBJ1-1; D possibly corresponds to TRBD1 (6 bases). In germline, CDR1 is SQVTM, CDR2 ANQGSEA. The CDR3 sequence is 13 residues long. Trimming removed 7 bases from V and 0 bases from J, with 12 bases in between.